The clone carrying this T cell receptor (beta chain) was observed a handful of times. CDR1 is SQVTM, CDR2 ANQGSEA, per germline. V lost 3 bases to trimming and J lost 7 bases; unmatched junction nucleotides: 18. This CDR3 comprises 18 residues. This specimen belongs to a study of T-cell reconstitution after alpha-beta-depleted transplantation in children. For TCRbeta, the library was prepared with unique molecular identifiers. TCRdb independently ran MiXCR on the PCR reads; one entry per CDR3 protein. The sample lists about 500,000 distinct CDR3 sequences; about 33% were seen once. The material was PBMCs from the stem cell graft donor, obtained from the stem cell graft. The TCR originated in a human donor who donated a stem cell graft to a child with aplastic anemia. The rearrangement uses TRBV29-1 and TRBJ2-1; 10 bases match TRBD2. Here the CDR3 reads CSVDPRRSGRAGKNEQFF. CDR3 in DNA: TGCAGCGTTGATCCGAGAAGGAGCGGGAGGGCGGGGAAAAATGAGCAGTTCTTC.